This TCR beta chain was profiled in a study of T-cell reconstitution after alpha-beta-depleted transplantation in children listed by TCRdb under 2016. Turning to the overall study: The study quantitatively tracked T-cell immune reconstitution after TCRalphabeta/CD19-depleted allogeneic hematopoietic cell transplantation in children using TCR repertoire profiling. The research as a whole found: The apparently early alphabetaT-cell count recovery about two months after transplant was reportedly dependent on only several hundred rapidly expanded clones derived from non-depleted graft cells. The high TCRbeta diversity at day 60 in some patients was ascribed to recipient T cells and intrathymic progenitors that had survived conditioning. Over the following months the frequencies of hyperexpanded clones went down, and after one year T-cell counts and TCRbeta diversity were mostly credited to newly produced T cells.

The treatment or condition label corresponds to: allogeneic hematopoietic cell transplantation with graft depleted of TCRalphabeta T cells and CD19 B cells. The children who served as transplant recipients had been given grafts of TCRalphabeta/CD19-depleted allogeneic hematopoietic cells. Remarks on this clonotype: Its recognized antigen is unknown. Base qualities were left out, and no much larger clone turns up one base away.

Reading from cysteine to phenylalanine, the CDR3 counts 16 amino acids. The CDR3 DNA has 48 bases and is translated from base 1. The germline V gene gives CDR1 as SGHTA and CDR2 as FQGNSA. Clipping removes 7 bases from V and 6 bases from J, with 12 as the unmatched junction base count. The library came from PCR. The sample was run on an Illumina HiSeq 2500. To normalize quantification of the TCRbeta repertoire, the TCR libraries were built with molecular barcoding that relied on unique molecular identifiers. In-frame beta chains were kept once TCRdb had trimmed the public reads at Q25 with fastp and called clones with MiXCR. Each CDR3 protein appears once, grouped with its most common genes and DNA. This sample gives about 420,000 distinct CDR3 sequences in total; 15% to 20% of them show up just once. Clones ranked in the top ten supply approximately 28% of the sample.

The rearrangement combines TRBV7-2 with TRBJ2-3; 11 nucleotides in the junction match TRBD2. This TCR was recovered from a boy younger than two who had a stem cell transplant for Wiskott-Aldrich syndrome, so the T cells may come from the graft donor. The sequences come from PBMCs, mostly from graft donor cells, collected 360 days after TCRalphabeta/CD19-depleted stem cell transplant. The DNA sequence follows: TGTGCCAGCAACGACGTTAGCGGGGGGGCCCTGGATACGCAGTATTTT. Its protein reads: CASNDVSGGALDTQYF.